The clone carrying this T cell receptor beta chain was observed once. The antigen remains unidentified. Profiled with immunoSEQ multiplex PCR; TCRdb holds only in-frame clones, not every one. The sample lists around 33,000 clones, 80% to 95% occurring once. The sample originates from a study of T cells in localized non-small cell lung cancer. Study-level findings and limits: In uninvolved adjacent lung, T cell clonality reached its highest value, exceeding tumor.

The CDR3 is 16 amino acids. V was clipped by 4 bases and J by 2 bases, with 16 bases between them. From germline, CDR1 is SGHRS and CDR2 YFSETQ. The sample here was peripheral blood, taken before any cancer treatment. The chain is built from TRBV5-1 and TRBJ1-3; a weak D match, TRBD1 (6 bases). The TCR originated in a female donor of 60 years or more with stage I lung adenocarcinoma. As DNA, the CDR3 is TGCGCCAGCAGCCCAAGGCCAGGGGTAGCTGGAAACACCATATATTTT. Translating gives CASSPRPGVAGNTIYF.